A selection of T cell receptor beta chains follows, all from one sample in a study of molecular identifiers for immune sequencing clone quantification. TCRdb ran MiXCR on the PCR reads and lists one entry per CDR3 protein. The sample holds under 350,000 distinct CDR3 sequences; over 20% are singletons and the top ten take about 0.7%. The sample comprised naive CD8+ T cells from blood, with Jurkat cell RNA spiked in. The receptors derive from a human donor in good health. Some libraries in this study had Jurkat cell RNA spiked in. CDR3s include the opening cysteine and the closing phenylalanine or tryptophan. A D gene is named only where the DNA matches it firmly.

CASSQSSGSVFTDTQYF	TRBV11-1	TRBJ2-3	TRBD2
CASSPATGTPSSYEQYF	TRBV7-6	TRBJ2-7	.
CASSGVGTTGELFF	TRBV28	TRBJ2-2	.
CASSPGSEEDTQYF	TRBV12-3/TRBV12-4	TRBJ2-3	.
CASSQGAREAFF	TRBV4-1	TRBJ1-1	.
CASSLGFAGELFF	TRBV11-2	TRBJ2-2	.
CASRGTGYEQYF	TRBV27	TRBJ2-7	.
CSARESSYEQYF	TRBV29-1	TRBJ2-7	.
CASSWTGSSYEQYF	TRBV7-9	TRBJ2-7	TRBD1
CASSANYLGGRALTDTQYF	TRBV7-9	TRBJ2-3	TRBD2
CASSLMNGGQNTGELFF	TRBV25-1	TRBJ2-2	.